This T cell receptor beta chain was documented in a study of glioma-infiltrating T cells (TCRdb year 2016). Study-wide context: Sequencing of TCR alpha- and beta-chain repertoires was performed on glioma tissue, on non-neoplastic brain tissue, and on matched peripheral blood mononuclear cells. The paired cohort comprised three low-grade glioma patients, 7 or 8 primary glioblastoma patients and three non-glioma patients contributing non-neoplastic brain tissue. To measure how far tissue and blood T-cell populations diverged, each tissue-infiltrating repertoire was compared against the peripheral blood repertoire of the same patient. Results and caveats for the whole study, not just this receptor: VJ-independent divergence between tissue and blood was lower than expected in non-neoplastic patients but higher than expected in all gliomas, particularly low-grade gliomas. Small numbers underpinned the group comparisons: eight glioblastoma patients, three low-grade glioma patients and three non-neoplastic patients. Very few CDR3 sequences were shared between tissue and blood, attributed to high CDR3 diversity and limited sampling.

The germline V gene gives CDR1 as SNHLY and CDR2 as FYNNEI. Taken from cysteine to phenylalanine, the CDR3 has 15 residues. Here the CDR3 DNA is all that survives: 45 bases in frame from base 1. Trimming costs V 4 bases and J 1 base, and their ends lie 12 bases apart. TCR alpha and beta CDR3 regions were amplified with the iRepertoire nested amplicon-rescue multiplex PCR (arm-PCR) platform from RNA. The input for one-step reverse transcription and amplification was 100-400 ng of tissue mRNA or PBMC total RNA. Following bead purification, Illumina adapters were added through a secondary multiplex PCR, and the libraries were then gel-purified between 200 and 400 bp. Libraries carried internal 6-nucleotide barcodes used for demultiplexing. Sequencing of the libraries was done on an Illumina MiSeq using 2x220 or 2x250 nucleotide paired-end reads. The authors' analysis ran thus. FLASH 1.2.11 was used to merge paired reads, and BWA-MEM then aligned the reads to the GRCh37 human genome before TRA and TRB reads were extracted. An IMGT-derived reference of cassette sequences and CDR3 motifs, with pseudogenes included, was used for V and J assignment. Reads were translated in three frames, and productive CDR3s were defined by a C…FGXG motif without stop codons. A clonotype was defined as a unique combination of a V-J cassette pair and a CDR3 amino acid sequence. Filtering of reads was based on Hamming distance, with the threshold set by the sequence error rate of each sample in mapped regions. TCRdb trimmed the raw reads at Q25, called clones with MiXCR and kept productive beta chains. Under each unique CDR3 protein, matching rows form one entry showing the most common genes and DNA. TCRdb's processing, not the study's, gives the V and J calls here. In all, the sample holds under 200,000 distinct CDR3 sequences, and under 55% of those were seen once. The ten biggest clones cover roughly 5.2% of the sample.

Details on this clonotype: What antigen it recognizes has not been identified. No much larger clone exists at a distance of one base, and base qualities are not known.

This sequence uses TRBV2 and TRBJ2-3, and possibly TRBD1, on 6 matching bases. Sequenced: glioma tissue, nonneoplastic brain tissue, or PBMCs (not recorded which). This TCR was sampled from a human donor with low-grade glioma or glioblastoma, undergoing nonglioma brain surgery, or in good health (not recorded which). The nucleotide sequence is TGTGCCAGCAGTGGAAGGAAGGGGGGCACAGATACGCAGTATTTT. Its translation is CASSGRKGGTDTQYF.